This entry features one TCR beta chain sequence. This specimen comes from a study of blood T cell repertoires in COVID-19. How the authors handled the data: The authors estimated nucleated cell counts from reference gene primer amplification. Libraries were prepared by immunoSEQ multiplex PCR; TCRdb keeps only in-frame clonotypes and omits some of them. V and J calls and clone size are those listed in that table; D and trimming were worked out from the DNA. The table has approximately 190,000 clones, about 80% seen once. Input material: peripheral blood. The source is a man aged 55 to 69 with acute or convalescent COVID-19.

As DNA, the CDR3 is TGTGCCAGCAGCCGGGACAGTTCCGGCTACACCTTC. Translated: CASSRDSSGYTF. The genes are TRBV7-8 and TRBJ1-2, with 7 bases matching TRBD1. Germline assignment: CDR1 SGHVS and CDR2 FQNEAQ. The V gene end was trimmed by 5 bases and the J gene end by 8 bases; junction bases not matched to a gene: 5. CDR3 length: 12 amino acids.